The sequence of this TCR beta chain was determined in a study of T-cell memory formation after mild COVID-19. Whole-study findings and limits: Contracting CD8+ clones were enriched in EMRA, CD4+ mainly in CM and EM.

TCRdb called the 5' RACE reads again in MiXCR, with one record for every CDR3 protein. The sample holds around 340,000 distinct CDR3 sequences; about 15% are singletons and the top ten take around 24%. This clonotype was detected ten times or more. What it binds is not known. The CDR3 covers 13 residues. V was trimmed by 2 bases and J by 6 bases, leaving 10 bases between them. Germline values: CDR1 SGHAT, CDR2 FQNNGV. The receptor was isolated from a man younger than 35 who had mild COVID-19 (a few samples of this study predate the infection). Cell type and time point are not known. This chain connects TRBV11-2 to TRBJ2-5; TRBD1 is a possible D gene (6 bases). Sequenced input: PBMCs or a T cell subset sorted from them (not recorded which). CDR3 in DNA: TGTGCCAGCAGCTTACACAGGGAAAAGACCCAGTACTTC. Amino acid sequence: CASSLHREKTQYF.